The T cell receptor (beta chain) described here comes from a study of blood T cell repertoires in COVID-19. Turning to the study itself: Whether acute or convalescent, the COVID-19 samples came from the United States, Italy and Spain. From T cells, B-cell-depleted T cells, or PBMCs came the material, which was cDNA or gDNA.

The study assigned cohorts using participant-reported clinical history. Original analysis: Amplification with reference gene primers provided the estimates of nucleated cell counts. Produced via immunoSEQ multiplex PCR; TCRdb's table is partial and in-frame only. The V and J calls and the clone size are those of that table, but D and trimming were determined from the DNA. The sample contains some 210,000 clones, roughly 79% of which appear only once. The CDR3 totals 17 residues. CDR1 SGHTS and CDR2 YDEGEE come from the germline V gene. With V trimmed by 0 bases and J by 3 bases, 7 bases remained unmatched.

The chain is built from TRBV5-8 and TRBJ2-1; TRBD2 matches at 9 bases. The sequencing input was PBMCs or T cells enriched from blood (not recorded which). This sequence was found in a woman in her 50s with acute COVID-19. CDR3 sequence (DNA): TGTGCCAGCAGCTTGGCTCTAATAGCGGGGGACTACAATGAGCAGTTCTTC. The encoded protein is CASSLALIAGDYNEQFF.